This T cell receptor beta chain stems from a study of response to subunit inactivated influenza vaccine. General study points: It was suggested by the authors that few new T cells are recruited by each seasonal influenza vaccination.

A word on this clonotype: No antigen is known for it.

Germline assignment: CDR1 DFQATT and CDR2 SNEGSKA (reference sequence). CDR3 size: 14 residues. Unmatched junction bases numbered 12, after V lost 4 bases and J lost 9 bases. TCRdb reprocessed the RT-PCR reads via MiXCR and lists one record per CDR3 protein. The sample includes about 480,000 distinct CDR3 sequences, about 25% of them seen just once. This receptor was taken from a man over 45 who received an inactivated influenza vaccine. The material sequenced was CD4+ T cells sorted from PBMCs, taken 5 to 6 days after vaccination. The V and J genes are TRBV20-1 and TRBJ1-5; 7 bases are shared with TRBD1. For the CDR3, the DNA is TGCAGTGCTACCACTAGGGACAGACCGTGGCCCCAGCATTTT. Translation: CSATTRDRPWPQHF.